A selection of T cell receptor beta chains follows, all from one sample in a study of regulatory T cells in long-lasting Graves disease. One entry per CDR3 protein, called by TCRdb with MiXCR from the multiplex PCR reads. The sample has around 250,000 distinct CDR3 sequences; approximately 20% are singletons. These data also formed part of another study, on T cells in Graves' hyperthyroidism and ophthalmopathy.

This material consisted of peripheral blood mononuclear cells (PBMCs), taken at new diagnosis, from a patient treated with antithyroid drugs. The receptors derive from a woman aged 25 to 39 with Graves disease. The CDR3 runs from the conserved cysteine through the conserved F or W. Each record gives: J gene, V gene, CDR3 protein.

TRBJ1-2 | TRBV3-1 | CASSQVFPPAPPNYGYTF
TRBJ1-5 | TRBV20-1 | CSAPSKPNQPQHF
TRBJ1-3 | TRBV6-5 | CASSSEGYSSGNTIYF
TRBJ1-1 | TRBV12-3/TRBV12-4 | CASSLEGMGTEAFF
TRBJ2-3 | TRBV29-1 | CSVEVWAGEWAPDTQYF
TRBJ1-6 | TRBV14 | CASSHPTGGSSSPLHF
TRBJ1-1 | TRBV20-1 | CSAEGENTGAFF
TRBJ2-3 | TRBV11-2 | CASSPHPEDTQYF
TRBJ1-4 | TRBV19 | CASSIGWVNEKLFF
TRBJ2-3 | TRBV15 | CATSRPTTDTQYF
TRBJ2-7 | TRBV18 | CASSPPKTYEQYF
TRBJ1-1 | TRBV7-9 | CASSLGQGAKAEAFF
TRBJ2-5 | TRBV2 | CASSDLQGGETQYF
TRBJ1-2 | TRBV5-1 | CASSLPGQVHGYTF
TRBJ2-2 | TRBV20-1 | CSAEDSNTGELFF
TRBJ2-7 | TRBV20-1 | CSASLGIEQYF
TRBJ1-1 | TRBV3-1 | CASSRTGTGGPEAFF
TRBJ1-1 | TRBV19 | CASKSDPEAFF
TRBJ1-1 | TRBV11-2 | CASSLDRRANTEAFF
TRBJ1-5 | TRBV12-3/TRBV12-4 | CASSSGQGLHQPQHF
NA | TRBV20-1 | CSASGGAQLETQYF
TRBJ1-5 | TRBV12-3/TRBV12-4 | CASSTTPGTFRNQPQHF
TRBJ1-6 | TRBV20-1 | CSARVGGSNNSPLHF
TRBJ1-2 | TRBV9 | CASSAPRDRVSNYGYTF
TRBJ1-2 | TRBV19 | CASSITPGQVVDTF
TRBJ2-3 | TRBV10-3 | CAISETRGGPDTQYF
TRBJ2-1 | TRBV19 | CASSPKTSGGVSYNEQFF
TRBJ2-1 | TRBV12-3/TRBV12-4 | CASSARPGYSYNEQFF
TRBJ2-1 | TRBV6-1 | CASGKTAGMYNEQFF
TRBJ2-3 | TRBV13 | CASSSRAALRETQYF
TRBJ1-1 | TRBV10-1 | CASSGGLGVFENTEAFF
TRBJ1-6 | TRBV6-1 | CASALQGNSPLHF
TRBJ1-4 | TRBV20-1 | CSASNGRNEKLFF
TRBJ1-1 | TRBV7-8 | CASSQTTGALEAFF
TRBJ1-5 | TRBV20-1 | CSARDQGGDQPQHF
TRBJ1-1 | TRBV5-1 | CASSLGASNTEAFF
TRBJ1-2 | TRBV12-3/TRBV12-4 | CASSFRTGSYGYTF